This passage covers 30 T cell receptor beta chains from one sample sequenced in a study of OX40 agonist ivuxolimab in advanced cancers. Profiled with immunoSEQ multiplex PCR; TCRdb holds only in-frame clones, not every one. The table shows tens of thousands of clones, with about 85% occurring only once. The sample in question was CD4+ or CD8+ T cells sorted from blood, obtained in a trial of the OX40 agonist ivuxolimab. The receptors originated from an adult with an advanced solid tumor such as melanoma, head and neck, liver or kidney cancer.

V usage is TRBV2 and J usage is TRBJ2-7; D may match TRBD1 or TRBD2 (5 bases each). CDR1 is SNHLY, CDR2 FYNNEI, per germline. V lost 5 bases and J 3 bases, leaving 17 bases between the germline ends. The CDR3 length is 15 residues. The DNA for the CDR3 is TGTGCCAGCAGTCGGGACGGTGCTTCGGTCTACGAGCAGTACTTC. Its protein is CASSRDGASVYEQYF.

V is TRBV6-5 and J is TRBJ2-7, with 7 bases that match TRBD2. The CDR3 spans 14 residues. The germline V gene has CDR1 MNHEY and CDR2 SVGAGI. Trimming removed 4 bases from V and 6 bases from J; junction bases left unmatched: 9. CDR3 in DNA: TGTGCCAGCAGTTCCACAGCGGGAAGGACCGAGCAGTACTTC. This gives the protein CASSSTAGRTEQYF.

The chain has TRBV6-1 and TRBJ1-5, with D uncertain. The CDR3 is 13 residues long. Germline values: CDR1 MNHNS, CDR2 SASEGT. V lost 3 bases and J 7 bases, leaving 10 bases between the germline ends. The CDR3 sequence: CASSEGIGQPQHF. The CDR3 DNA sequence: TGTGCCAGCAGTGAGGGGATCGGGCAGCCCCAGCATTTT.

The V gene is TRBV5-1, the J gene TRBJ1-4, with TRBD1 matching 8 bases. The CDR3 is 15 amino acids. CDR1 and CDR2 from the germline V gene are SGHRS and YFSETQ. After removal of 5 bases from V and 6 bases from J, the junction contained 9 bases not matched to a gene. The CDR3 spells CASSRSTGVDEKLFF. CDR3 nucleotide sequence: TGCGCCAGCAGTCGATCGACAGGGGTTGATGAAAAACTGTTTTTT.

The chain is built from TRBV28 and TRBJ2-3; 8 positions agree with TRBD2. CDR3 length: 15 residues. The germline CDR1 and CDR2 sequences are MDHEN and SYDVKM. V gave up 5 bases and J gave up 0 bases; unmatched junction bases: 4. The CDR3 bases are TGTGCCAGCAGTCTAGCGGGTGCTAGCACAGATACGCAGTATTTT. Protein sequence: CASSLAGASTDTQYF.

V is TRBV29-1 and J is TRBJ2-3, with 11 bases identical to TRBD2. V shed 4 bases, J shed 2 bases, and the junction held 2 bases outside the gene matches. The CDR3 consists of 14 residues. CDR1 is SQVTM, CDR2 ANQGSEA, per germline. DNA for the CDR3: TGCAGCGTTGTGACTAGCGGGACCACAGATACGCAGTATTTT. Amino acid sequence: CSVVTSGTTDTQYF.

The rearrangement links TRBV28 to TRBJ1-1, with no clear D. The germline CDR1 and CDR2 sequences are MDHEN and SYDVKM. This CDR3 comprises 13 residues. Trimming shortened V by 6 bases and J by 0 bases, and 8 bases separated the two germline ends. CDR3 DNA: TGTGCCAGCAGCCGTGAGATGAACACTGAAGCTTTCTTT. It codes for CASSREMNTEAFF.

The chain has TRBV6-1 and TRBJ2-7; possibly TRBD1 for D (6 bases). Germline lookup yields CDR1 MNHNS and CDR2 SASEGT. V gave up 8 bases and J gave up 3 bases, with 11 bases separating them. The CDR3 has 12 residues. The CDR3 spells CASLETGYEQYF. CDR3 DNA: TGTGCCAGCTTAGAGACAGGCTACGAGCAGTACTTC.

The rearrangement joins TRBV30 to TRBJ2-7; the D is unclear. The CDR3 covers 14 residues. CDR1 and CDR2 (germline): GTSNPN, SVGIG (reference sequence). The V end lost 5 bases, the J end lost 2 bases, and 16 bases lay between the germline ends. The chain's CDR3 is CAWSDAGVAYEQYF. The CDR3 DNA is TGTGCCTGGTCAGACGCCGGTGTCGCCTACGAGCAGTACTTC.

The rearrangement joins TRBV2 to TRBJ2-1, with 7 bases aligning to TRBD1. The CDR3 extends over 14 amino acids. Germline trimming cut 6 bases from V and 3 bases from J; bases unmatched to any gene: 5. Per germline, CDR1 SNHLY and CDR2 FYNNEI. The CDR3 region is CASSVDRDYNEQFF. The CDR3 DNA reads TGTGCCAGCAGCGTAGACAGGGACTACAATGAGCAGTTCTTC.

This clone was seen more than once but under ten times. The chain is built from TRBV2 and TRBJ1-5; D gene ambiguous. V lost 6 bases and J 1 base, leaving 7 bases between the germline ends. The CDR3 length is 13 residues. CDR1 is SNHLY, CDR2 FYNNEI, per germline. CDR3 sequence reads: CASRERSNQPQHF. DNA for the CDR3: TGTGCCAGCAGAGAGAGGAGCAATCAGCCCCAGCATTTT.

The sample holds one count of this clone. V and J are TRBV4-1 and TRBJ2-3, with 9 nucleotides matching TRBD2. The junction had 5 bases not matched to a gene; V was cut back by 0 bases and J by 4 bases. CDR1 and CDR2 (germline): MGHRA, YSYEKL. The CDR3 consists of 16 residues. The CDR3: CASSQDTSGWSDTQYF. The CDR3 DNA is TGCGCCAGCAGCCAAGACACTAGCGGGTGGTCAGATACGCAGTATTTT.

The rearrangement links TRBV2 to TRBJ2-1; a possible D gene is TRBD2 (7 bases). Germline loops: CDR1 SNHLY, CDR2 FYNNEI. The V end was cut by 4 bases, the J end by 10 bases, with 17 bases between. This CDR3 contains 14 residues. The CDR3 nucleotides are TGTGCCAGCAGTGGTCTAGGGGGGGGCGGAGAGCAGTTCTTC. It specifies CASSGLGGGGEQFF.

The rearrangement uses TRBV27 and TRBJ2-3; TRBD2 matches 10 bases. The germline V gene encodes CDR1 MNHEY and CDR2 SMNVEV (reference sequence). The V gene end was trimmed by 8 bases and the J gene end by 2 bases; junction bases not matched to a gene: 10. CDR3 length: 16 amino acids. In DNA form, the CDR3 reads TGTGCCAGCTCTTGGGGGACTAGCGCTAACACAGATACGCAGTATTTT. This codes for CASSWGTSANTDTQYF.

The CDR3: CASSPRGESSYEQYF. The CDR3, as DNA: TGTGCCAGCAGCCCACGGGGGGAGTCCTCCTACGAGCAGTACTTC. The J gene is TRBJ2-7, the V gene TRBV7-2; TRBD2 matches 7 bases. V lost 5 bases to trimming and J lost 0 bases; unmatched junction nucleotides: 7. The CDR3 runs 15 residues. In germline, CDR1 is SGHTA, CDR2 FQGNSA.

This chain links TRBV11-2 with TRBJ2-3, with D hard to call. Germline values: CDR1 SGHAT, CDR2 FQNNGV. The germline V and J ends were trimmed by 3 bases and 3 bases, with 13 bases remaining between them. The CDR3 is made up of 15 amino acids. The CDR3 DNA follows: TGTGCCAGCAGCTTCGGGCAAACTATAACAGATACGCAGTATTTT. Its protein is CASSFGQTITDTQYF.

This clone is a singleton in its sample. This rearrangement joins TRBV7-6 to TRBJ2-3; no firm D call. This CDR3 has 14 residues. V was clipped by 1 base and J by 1 base, with 6 bases between them. CDR1 and CDR2 (germline): SGHVS, FNYEAQ. CDR3 DNA sequence: TGTGCCAGCAGCTTAGGTGTGGGCACAGATACGCAGTATTTT. Amino acid sequence: CASSLGVGTDTQYF.

The rearrangement links TRBV5-1 to TRBJ1-4; D unclear. Trimming left V 0 bases short and J 0 bases short, with 9 bases between. Looked up from germline, CDR1 is SGHRS and CDR2 is YFSETQ. The CDR3 has 16 residues. As DNA, the CDR3 is TGCGCCAGCAGCTTGGCTGGTTCGACAACTAATGAAAAACTGTTTTTT. Encoded protein: CASSLAGSTTNEKLFF. Drawing the rest from reference TRBV5-1 and TRBJ1-4, the complete variable domain is KAGVTQTPRYLIKTRGQQVTLSCSPISGHRSVSWYQQTPGQGLQFLFEYFSETQRNKGNFPGRFSGRQFSNSRSEMNVSTLELGDSALYLCASSLAGSTTNEKLFFGSGTQLSVL.

This chain links TRBV7-9 with TRBJ2-6; D uncertain. Trimming removed 4 bases at V and 0 bases at J, with 7 bases between. The germline CDR1 and CDR2 sequences are SEHNR and FQNEAQ (reference sequence). There are 15 residues in the CDR3. The CDR3 DNA reads as TGTGCCAGCAGCTCATACTCCTCTGGGGCCAACGTCCTGACTTTC. Its translation is CASSSYSSGANVLTF.

The chain joins TRBV7-2 to TRBJ2-5, with 8 bases fitting TRBD2. From germline, CDR1 is SGHTA and CDR2 FQGNSA. The CDR3 extends over 19 amino acids. J was trimmed by 5 bases and V by 3 bases; bases with no gene match: 20. CDR3 nucleotide sequence: TGTGCCAGCAGCTTCCTCCGGCTAGCGGGTTATACCCTGGGGGAGACCCAGTACTTC. The encoded protein is CASSFLRLAGYTLGETQYF. The complete variable domain, with remaining parts taken from reference TRBV7-2 and TRBJ2-5, reads GAGVSQSPSNKVTEKGKDVELRCDPISGHTALYWYRQSLGQGLEFLIYFQGNSAPDKSGLPSDRFSAERTGGSVSTLTIQRTQQEDSAVYLCASSFLRLAGYTLGETQYFGPGTRLLVL.

This clone was seen just once. This chain uses TRBV5-4 with TRBJ2-5, with a tentative D call TRBD1 (6 bases). The CDR3 is made up of 13 amino acids. Trimming removed 4 bases from V and 3 bases from J, with 10 bases in between. Germline lookup yields CDR1 SGHNT and CDR2 YYREEE (reference sequence). The CDR3 loop reads CASSRDNKETQYF. The CDR3 DNA sequence: TGTGCCAGCAGCAGGGACAACAAAGAGACCCAGTACTTC. The complete variable domain, with remaining parts taken from reference TRBV5-4 and TRBJ2-5, reads ETGVTQSPTHLIKTRGQQVTLRCSSQSGHNTVSWYQQALGQGPQFIFQYYREEENGRGNFPPRFSGLQFPNYSSELNVNALELDDSALYLCASSRDNKETQYFGPGTRLLVL.

The rearrangement joins TRBV19 to TRBJ1-1; 8 bases fit TRBD1. The germline gives CDR1 LNHDA, CDR2 SQIVND (reference sequence). After removal of 7 bases from V and 1 base from J, the junction contained 8 bases not matched to a gene. The CDR3 spans 15 residues. For the CDR3, the DNA is TGTGCCAGTACCCCAGGGCAGGGGGCGAACACTGAAGCTTTCTTT. Protein sequence: CASTPGQGANTEAFF.

The chain recombines TRBV28 with TRBJ2-1; 9 nucleotides agree with TRBD1. The CDR3 is 13 amino acids. Germline V gene data show CDR1 as MDHEN and CDR2 as SYDVKM. V lost 2 bases to trimming and J lost 14 bases; unmatched junction nucleotides: 7. In DNA, the CDR3 is TGTGCCAGCAGTTTAGTAGACAGGGGGGTCGAGTTCTTC. Amino acid sequence: CASSLVDRGVEFF.

This clone was seen once. This chain connects TRBV2 to TRBJ2-3; D uncertain. Germline V CDR1 and CDR2: SNHLY, FYNNEI. This CDR3 spans 13 amino acids. V dropped 2 bases and J dropped 2 bases, with 5 bases sitting between them. CDR3 region: CASSEPFTDTQYF. The CDR3 coding sequence is TGTGCCAGCAGTGAACCCTTCACAGATACGCAGTATTTT.

V is TRBV19 and J is TRBJ2-5; a weak D match, TRBD1 (6 bases). CDR1 and CDR2 from the germline V gene are LNHDA and SQIVND (reference sequence). The V and J ends lost 5 bases and 6 bases respectively, with 22 bases between them. The CDR3 consists of 16 residues. Written as DNA, the CDR3 is TGTGCCAGTAGTGGCGACGGGACCAGGGGTCGGCAGACCCAGTACTTC. Translating it yields CASSGDGTRGRQTQYF.

The genes are TRBV30 and TRBJ2-2, with 10 bases lining up with TRBD1. J lost 6 bases, V lost 2 bases, and 9 bases had no gene match. The CDR3 contains 16 residues. Per germline, CDR1 GTSNPN and CDR2 SVGIG (reference sequence). The CDR3 DNA follows: TGTGCCTGGAGTATTCCTGGGACAGGGGTTCCCGGGGAGCTGTTTTTT. Its protein is CAWSIPGTGVPGELFF.

V usage is TRBV28 and J usage is TRBJ2-1; maybe TRBD2 (5 bases). This CDR3 contains 15 residues. In germline, CDR1 is MDHEN, CDR2 SYDVKM. Deletions cut 3 bases from V and 5 bases from J, with 14 bases between. The CDR3 coding sequence is TGTGCCAGCAGTTTTGGGCTAGCCTCGAACAATGAGCAGTTCTTC. Amino acid sequence: CASSFGLASNNEQFF.

This rearrangement joins TRBV28 to TRBJ2-2, with D tentatively TRBD1 (5 bases). Trimming cost V 8 bases and J 3 bases, with 16 bases left between them. The CDR3 runs to 15 residues. Germline CDR1 and CDR2: MDHEN and SYDVKM. The CDR3 sequence: CASGAWGADTGELFF. CDR3 nucleotides: TGTGCCAGCGGGGCTTGGGGCGCTGACACCGGGGAGCTGTTTTTT.

The chain couples TRBV2 to TRBJ2-1, with 7 bases fitting TRBD2. Per germline, CDR1 SNHLY and CDR2 FYNNEI. The CDR3 contains 14 residues. Trimming at V came to 7 bases and at J to 8 bases, leaving 11 bases not matched to a gene. DNA of the CDR3: TGTGCCAGCAACCGCCGGGGGGTGCGGGATGAGCAGTTCTTC. It is translated as CASNRRGVRDEQFF.

The rearrangement uses TRBV19 and TRBJ1-3; no clear D. Germline CDR1 is LNHDA and CDR2 is SQIVND (reference sequence). This CDR3 is built from 14 residues. Trimming stripped 5 bases from V and 4 bases from J, with 12 bases between. The CDR3 bases are TGTGCCAGTAGTTCGACGACGGGCGGAAACACCATATATTTT. It is translated as CASSSTTGGNTIYF.